This passage covers 28 T cell receptor beta chains from one sample sequenced in a study of cytomegalovirus exposure and HLA in healthy donors. PCR primers comprised 60 Vbeta and 13 Jbeta primers. Measured with immunoSEQ multiplex PCR; TCRdb has only the in-frame clones, and not every one. Of fewer than 250,000 clones listed, 82% were seen once; the top ten hold 6%. The specimen sequenced was PBMCs. The source is a man aged 35-49 years in good health and CMV-seropositive.

The V gene is TRBV14, the J gene TRBJ2-5; 9 bases are shared with TRBD1. V lost 1 base and J lost 4; bases outside the gene matches: 4. Germline V gene data show CDR1 as SGHDN and CDR2 as FVKESK. The CDR3 length is 15 residues. CDR3 sequence reads: CASSQGGTGLETQYF. CDR3 nucleotides: TGTGCCAGCAGCCAAGGCGGGACAGGGTTAGAGACCCAGTACTTC.

This clone was seen just once. The V gene is TRBV29-1, the J gene TRBJ1-1; 9 positions agree with TRBD1. Looked up from germline, CDR1 is SQVTM and CDR2 is ANQGSEA. The CDR3 is 14 residues long. J was trimmed by 4 bases and V by 6 bases; bases with no gene match: 9. The CDR3 DNA sequence: TGCAGCGTGAATACAGGGGGCGCAGTCACTGAAGCTTTCTTT. It encodes CSVNTGGAVTEAFF.

The table lists this clone with a count of one. J is TRBJ2-6 and V is TRBV7-9; 7 bases line up with TRBD1. Germline CDR1 is SEHNR and CDR2 is FQNEAQ (reference sequence). Trimming removed 1 base from V and 0 bases from J; junction bases left unmatched: 3. The CDR3 covers 17 residues. CDR3 bases: TGTGCCAGCAGCTTAGGGGGACAGCTCTCTGGGGCCAACGTCCTGACTTTC. Translation: CASSLGGQLSGANVLTF.

The V and J genes are TRBV2 and TRBJ2-2; tentative D call: TRBD2 (7 bases). The CDR3 runs 14 residues. The V end was cut by 4 bases, the J end by 5 bases, with 11 bases between. Germline CDR1 reads SNHLY; CDR2 reads FYNNEI. This CDR3 reads CASSVQGGTGELFF. The CDR3 bases are TGTGCCAGCAGTGTACAGGGAGGGACCGGGGAGCTGTTTTTT.

The genes are TRBV10-2 and TRBJ1-5; no definite D call. V shed 7 bases and J shed 0 bases, with 13 bases lying between them. The CDR3 runs 15 residues. From germline, CDR1 is WSHSY and CDR2 SAAADI. The CDR3 DNA reads TGCGCCAGCAAGAGAAGTTCCGATAGCAATCAGCCCCAGCATTTT. It is translated as CASKRSSDSNQPQHF.

The chain recombines TRBV10-1 with TRBJ2-2; TRBD1 might be the D (6 bases). CDR1 and CDR2 from the germline V gene are WNHNN and SYGVQD (reference sequence). Trimming took 6 bases from V and 6 from J, leaving 11 bases between them. This CDR3 contains 13 residues. The CDR3 here is CASSDQGPGELFF. The CDR3 nucleotides are TGCGCCAGCAGCGACCAGGGGCCCGGGGAGCTGTTTTTT.

This clone was picked up one time. J is TRBJ1-2 and V is TRBV27, with TRBD1 identical over 11 bases. CDR3 size: 14 residues. With 6 bases clipped from V and 6 bases from J, the junction kept 6 bases outside the gene matches. Germline lookup yields CDR1 MNHEY and CDR2 SMNVEV (reference sequence). The CDR3 nucleotides are TGTGCCAGCAGCCGGGGACAGGGGGAACATGGCTACACCTTC. Amino acid sequence: CASSRGQGEHGYTF.

The chain employs TRBV10-1 and TRBJ1-1, with 7 nucleotides matching TRBD1. V gave up 6 bases and J gave up 0 bases; unmatched junction bases: 7. The CDR3 loop spans 15 amino acids. Germline V gene data show CDR1 as WNHNN and CDR2 as SYGVQD (reference sequence). The CDR3 DNA sequence: TGCGCCAGCAGACCTAGGACAGGATTGAACACTGAAGCTTTCTTT. Translated, it gives CASRPRTGLNTEAFF.

J is TRBJ2-7 and V is TRBV4-1; D is possibly TRBD2 (5 bases). The CDR3 has 14 residues. V was trimmed by 1 base and J by 3 bases, leaving 10 bases between them. CDR1 is MGHRA and CDR2 is YSYEKL in the germline V gene. The CDR3 here is CASSQAGFYYEQYF. CDR3 nucleotides: TGCGCCAGCAGCCAAGCGGGGTTCTACTACGAGCAGTACTTC.

The chain joins TRBV28 to TRBJ2-5; 8 bases map to TRBD2. Germline lookup yields CDR1 MDHEN and CDR2 SYDVKM. V dropped 6 bases and J dropped 0; count of bases not matched to a gene: 6. The CDR3 is 15 amino acids. CDR3 loop: CASSLRGGNQETQYF. DNA for the CDR3: TGTGCCAGCAGCCTACGGGGGGGGAACCAAGAGACCCAGTACTTC.

This chain joins TRBV7-9 and TRBJ2-2; 7 bases map to TRBD1. CDR3 length: 14 residues. Per germline, CDR1 SEHNR and CDR2 FQNEAQ (reference sequence). The CDR3 DNA sequence: TGTGCGAAGGCCGGGACAGAGAACACCGGGGAGCTGTTTTTT. Its protein is CAKAGTENTGELFF.

This chain joins TRBV28 and TRBJ1-3; a weak D match, TRBD1 (5 bases). This CDR3 region has 16 residues. The germline V and J ends were trimmed by 7 bases and 0 bases, with 16 bases remaining between them. Germline V lookup: CDR1 MDHEN, CDR2 SYDVKM. The CDR3 here is CASTLGGVNSGNTIYF. CDR3 bases: TGTGCCAGCACCTTGGGGGGTGTCAACTCTGGAAACACCATATATTTT.

The chain combines TRBV5-1 with TRBJ2-7; no firm D call. Germline V gene data show CDR1 as SGHRS and CDR2 as YFSETQ. This CDR3 is 16 amino acids long. V was clipped by 0 bases and J by 5 bases, with 18 bases between them. This CDR3 is CASSLGISGFFHEQYF. The CDR3 nucleotides are TGCGCCAGCAGCTTGGGGATATCGGGTTTTTTCCACGAGCAGTACTTC.

The rearrangement joins TRBV16 to TRBJ1-2; D is possibly TRBD1 (6 bases). The V end lost 2 bases, the J end lost 4 bases, and 14 bases lay between the germline ends. The length of the CDR3 is 15 residues. Germline lookup yields CDR1 KGHSY and CDR2 FQNENV. The CDR3 region is CASSQIQGFFYGYTF. The CDR3 nucleotides read TGTGCCAGCAGCCAAATCCAGGGGTTTTTCTATGGCTACACCTTC.

V and J are TRBV2 and TRBJ1-5; weak D call: TRBD1 (6 bases). Germline CDR1 SNHLY, CDR2 FYNNEI. V shed 9 bases and J shed 1 base, with 10 bases lying between them. This CDR3 comprises 13 residues. CDR3 residues: CASQGMSNQPQHF. CDR3 bases: TGTGCCAGTCAGGGGATGAGCAATCAGCCCCAGCATTTT.

The chain combines TRBV7-9 with TRBJ2-5; 10 nucleotides line up with TRBD2. This CDR3 region has 16 residues. Per germline, CDR1 SEHNR and CDR2 FQNEAQ (reference sequence). V lost 1 base and J lost 7; bases outside the gene matches: 9. Here the CDR3 reads CASSLEASGGFGTQYF. CDR3 in DNA: TGTGCCAGCAGCTTAGAGGCTAGCGGGGGCTTCGGGACCCAGTACTTC.

This chain connects TRBV29-1 to TRBJ2-3, with 7 bases fitting TRBD1. This CDR3 is 15 amino acids long. V was clipped by 5 bases and J by 0 bases; unmatched bases: 8. Germline lookup yields CDR1 SQVTM and CDR2 ANQGSEA. The CDR3 is CSVLQGLGSTDTQYF. The DNA for the CDR3 is TGCAGCGTTCTACAGGGGCTTGGAAGCACAGATACGCAGTATTTT.

V gene TRBV7-9 combines with J gene TRBJ2-3, with a weak D call TRBD1 (5 bases). Germline CDR1 reads SEHNR; CDR2 reads FQNEAQ (reference sequence). Deletions cut 5 bases from V and 0 bases from J, with 15 bases between. There are 16 residues in the CDR3. CDR3 nucleotide sequence: TGTGCCAGCAGCCCCGTAGGGCCAGGGAGCACAGATACGCAGTATTTT. Its protein product is CASSPVGPGSTDTQYF.

This clone came up once. In DNA, the CDR3 is TGTGCCAGCAGGACTAGCAGAAACAATGAGCAGTTCTTC. Protein product: CASRTSRNNEQFF. The chain has TRBV11-1 and TRBJ2-1; 7 nucleotides line up with TRBD2. CDR1 SGHAT and CDR2 FQDESV come from the germline V gene (reference sequence). V shed 6 bases, J shed 5 bases, and the junction held 4 bases outside the gene matches. The CDR3 has 13 amino acids.

This clone has only one observation. The J gene is TRBJ2-7, the V gene TRBV2; no firm D call. The V gene lost 4 bases and the J gene lost 4 bases, with 2 bases spanning the gap. Germline V lookup: CDR1 SNHLY, CDR2 FYNNEI. This CDR3 has 10 residues. For the CDR3, the DNA is TGTGCCAGCAGTGTATACGAGCAGTACTTC. Translating gives CASSVYEQYF.

The chain links TRBV21-1 to TRBJ1-1; TRBD1 was called by the table and not checked on the DNA. TRBV21-1 is marked as a pseudogene. CDR3 size: 12 residues. The CDR3 spells CASSKVQVEAFF. The DNA for the CDR3 is TGTGCCAGCAGCAAAGTCCAGGTTGAAGCTTTCTTT.

CDR3 amino acids: CASIGDRGYEKLFF. DNA of the CDR3: TGTGCCAGCATCGGGGACAGGGGTTATGAAAAACTGTTTTTT. V gene TRBV6-6 combines with J gene TRBJ1-4, with 10 nucleotides matching TRBD1. Per germline, CDR1 MNHNY and CDR2 SVGAGI (reference sequence). This CDR3 spans 14 amino acids. Trimming at V came to 7 bases and at J to 6 bases, leaving 5 bases not matched to a gene.

V and J are TRBV6-4 and TRBJ2-3, with 13 nucleotides matching TRBD2. Germline values: CDR1 MRHNA, CDR2 SNTAGT. The CDR3 covers 15 residues. V shed 7 bases and J 12 bases; nucleotides not matched to a gene: 13. The CDR3 DNA reads as TGTGCCAGCATCGGACTAGCGGGAGTATTCGGTACACAGTATTTT. Encoded protein: CASIGLAGVFGTQYF.

The chain combines TRBV14 with TRBJ2-1; 7 bases match TRBD2. The germline V gene encodes CDR1 SGHDN and CDR2 FVKESK. Trimming removed 0 bases from V and 8 bases from J; junction bases left unmatched: 7. The CDR3 has 15 residues. CDR3 sequence: CASSQDWGRVDEQFF. The CDR3 nucleotides are TGTGCCAGCAGCCAAGATTGGGGGAGGGTCGATGAGCAGTTCTTC.

The rearrangement joins TRBV25-1 to TRBJ2-6, with 8 positions matching TRBD1. After removal of 4 bases from V and 0 bases from J, the junction contained 8 bases not matched to a gene. Looked up from germline, CDR1 is MGHDK and CDR2 is SYGVNS. The CDR3 has 18 amino acids. The CDR3 region has the DNA TGTGCCAGCAGTGGCCGGGGGACAGGAAGCTCTGGGGCCAACGTCCTGACTTTC. It codes for CASSGRGTGSSGANVLTF.

V gene TRBV5-1 combines with J gene TRBJ2-7; 9 nucleotides match TRBD1. The germline CDR1 and CDR2 sequences are SGHRS and YFSETQ. V gave up 0 bases and J gave up 4 bases; unmatched junction bases: 8. This CDR3 is 16 amino acids long. The CDR3 loop reads CASSLASGTGYYEQYV. CDR3 nucleotide sequence: TGCGCCAGCAGCTTGGCCTCCGGGACAGGGTATTACGAGCAGTACGTC.

This clone was detected a few times. The rearrangement joins TRBV5-6 to TRBJ2-7; 7 bases map to TRBD2. Germline CDR1 reads SGHDT; CDR2 reads YYEEEE. The CDR3 has 16 amino acids. The junction had 8 bases not matched to a gene; V was cut back by 0 bases and J by 2 bases. The CDR3 bases are TGTGCCAGCAGCTTGGGAGGACTAGGGGACGCCTACGAGCAGTACGTC. This translates into CASSLGGLGDAYEQYV.

The chain recombines TRBV2 with TRBJ1-1; a weak D match, TRBD1 (5 bases). V lost 2 bases, J lost 4 bases, and 8 bases lay in between. The germline gives CDR1 SNHLY, CDR2 FYNNEI. The CDR3 has 13 amino acids. CDR3 bases: TGTGCCAGCAGTGAAAGGGGATCCACTGAAGCTTTCTTT. It codes for CASSERGSTEAFF.